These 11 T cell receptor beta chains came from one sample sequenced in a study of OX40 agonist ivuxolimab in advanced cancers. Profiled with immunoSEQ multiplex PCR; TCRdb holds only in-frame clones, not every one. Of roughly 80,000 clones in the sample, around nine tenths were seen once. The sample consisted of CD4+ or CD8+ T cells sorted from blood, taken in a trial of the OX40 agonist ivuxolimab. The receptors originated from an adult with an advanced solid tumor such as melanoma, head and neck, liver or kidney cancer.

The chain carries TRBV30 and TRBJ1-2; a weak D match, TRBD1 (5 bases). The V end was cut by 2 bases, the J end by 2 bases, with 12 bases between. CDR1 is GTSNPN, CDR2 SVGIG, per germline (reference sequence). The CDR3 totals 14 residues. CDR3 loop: CAWSTGTGNYGYTF. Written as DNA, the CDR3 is TGTGCCTGGAGTACGGGGACGGGAAACTATGGCTACACCTTC.

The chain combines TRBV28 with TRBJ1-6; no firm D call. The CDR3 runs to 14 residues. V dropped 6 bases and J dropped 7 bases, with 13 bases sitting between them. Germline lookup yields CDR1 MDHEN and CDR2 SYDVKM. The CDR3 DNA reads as TGTGCCAGCAGAACGAGTCGGGTGAATTCACCCCTCCACTTT. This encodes CASRTSRVNSPLHF.

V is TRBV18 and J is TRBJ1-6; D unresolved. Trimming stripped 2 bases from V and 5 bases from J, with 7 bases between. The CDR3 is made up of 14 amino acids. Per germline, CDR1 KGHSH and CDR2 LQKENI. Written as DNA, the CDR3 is TGTGCCAGCTCACCAGGCCACAATAATTCACCCCTCCACTTT. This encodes CASSPGHNNSPLHF.

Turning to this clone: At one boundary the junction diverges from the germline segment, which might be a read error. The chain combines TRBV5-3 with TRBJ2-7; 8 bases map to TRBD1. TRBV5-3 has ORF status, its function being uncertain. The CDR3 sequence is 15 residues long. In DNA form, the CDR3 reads TGTGCCAGAAGCACCTCGGGACAGGATTCCTCCGAGCAGTACTTC. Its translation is CARSTSGQDSSEQYF.

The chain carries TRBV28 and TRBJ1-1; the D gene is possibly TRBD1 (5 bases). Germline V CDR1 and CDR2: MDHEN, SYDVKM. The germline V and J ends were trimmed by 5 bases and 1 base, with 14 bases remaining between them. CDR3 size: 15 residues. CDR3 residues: CASSRGGGENTEAFF. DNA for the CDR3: TGTGCCAGCAGTAGGGGAGGCGGTGAGAACACTGAAGCTTTCTTT. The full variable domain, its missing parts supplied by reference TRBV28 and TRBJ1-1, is DVKVTQSSRYLVKRTGEKVFLECVQDMDHENMFWYRQDPGLGLRLIYFSYDVKMKEKGDIPEGYSVSREKKERFSLILESASTNQTSMYLCASSRGGGENTEAFFGQGTRLTVV.

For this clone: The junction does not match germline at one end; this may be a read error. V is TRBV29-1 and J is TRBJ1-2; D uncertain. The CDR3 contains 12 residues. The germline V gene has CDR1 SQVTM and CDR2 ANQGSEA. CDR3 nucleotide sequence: TGCAGCGTTGAAGAGGTAAACTATGACTACACCTTC. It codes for CSVEEVNYDYTF. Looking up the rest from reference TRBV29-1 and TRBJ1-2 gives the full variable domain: SAVISQKPSRDICQRGTSLTIQCQVDSQVTMMFWYRQQPGQSLTLIATANQGSEATYESGFVIDKFPISRPNLTFSTLTVSNMSPEDSSIYLCSVEEVNYDYTFGSGTRLTVV.

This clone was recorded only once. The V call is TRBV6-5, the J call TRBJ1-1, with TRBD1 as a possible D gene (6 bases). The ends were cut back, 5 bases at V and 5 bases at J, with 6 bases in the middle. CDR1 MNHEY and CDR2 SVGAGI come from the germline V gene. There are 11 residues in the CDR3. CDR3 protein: CASSDRTEAFF. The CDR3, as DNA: TGTGCCAGCAGTGACAGGACTGAAGCTTTCTTT.

The CDR3 coding sequence is TGTGCCAGTAGCCGGAAGACTAACCAAGGGACTAGCGGGATCAACGAGCAGTACTTC. Translating it yields CASSRKTNQGTSGINEQYF. J is TRBJ2-7 and V is TRBV19, with TRBD2 matching 13 bases. The CDR3 consists of 19 residues. With V trimmed by 6 bases and J by 5 bases, 19 bases remained unmatched. Per germline, CDR1 LNHDA and CDR2 SQIVND (reference sequence).

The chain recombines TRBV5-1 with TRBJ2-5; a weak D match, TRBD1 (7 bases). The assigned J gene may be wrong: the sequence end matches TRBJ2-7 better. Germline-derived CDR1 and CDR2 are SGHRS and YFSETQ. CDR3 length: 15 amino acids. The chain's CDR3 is CASSSGGQGGYEQYF. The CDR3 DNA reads TGCGCCAGCAGCTCCGGTGGGCAGGGGGGATACGAGCAGTACTTC.

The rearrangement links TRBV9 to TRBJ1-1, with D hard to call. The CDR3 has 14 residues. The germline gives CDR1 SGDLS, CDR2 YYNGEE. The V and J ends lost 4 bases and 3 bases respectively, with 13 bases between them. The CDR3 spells CASSSWPRDTEAFF. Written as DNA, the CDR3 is TGTGCCAGCAGCTCATGGCCGAGGGACACTGAAGCTTTCTTT. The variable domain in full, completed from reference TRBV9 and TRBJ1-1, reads DSGVTQTPKHLITATGQRVTLRCSPRSGDLSVYWYQQSLDQGLQFLIQYYNGEERAKGNILERFSAQQFPDLHSELNLSSLELGDSALYFCASSSWPRDTEAFFGQGTRLTVV.

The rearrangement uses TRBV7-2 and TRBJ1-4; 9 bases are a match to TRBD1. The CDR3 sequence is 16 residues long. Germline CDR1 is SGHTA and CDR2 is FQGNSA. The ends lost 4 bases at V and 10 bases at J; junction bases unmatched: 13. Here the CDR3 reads CASSSRPGTGIGKLFF. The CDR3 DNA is TGTGCCAGCAGCTCCAGACCCGGGACAGGGATAGGAAAACTGTTTTTT. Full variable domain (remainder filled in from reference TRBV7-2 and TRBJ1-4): GAGVSQSPSNKVTEKGKDVELRCDPISGHTALYWYRQSLGQGLEFLIYFQGNSAPDKSGLPSDRFSAERTGGSVSTLTIQRTQQEDSAVYLCASSSRPGTGIGKLFFGSGTQLSVL.